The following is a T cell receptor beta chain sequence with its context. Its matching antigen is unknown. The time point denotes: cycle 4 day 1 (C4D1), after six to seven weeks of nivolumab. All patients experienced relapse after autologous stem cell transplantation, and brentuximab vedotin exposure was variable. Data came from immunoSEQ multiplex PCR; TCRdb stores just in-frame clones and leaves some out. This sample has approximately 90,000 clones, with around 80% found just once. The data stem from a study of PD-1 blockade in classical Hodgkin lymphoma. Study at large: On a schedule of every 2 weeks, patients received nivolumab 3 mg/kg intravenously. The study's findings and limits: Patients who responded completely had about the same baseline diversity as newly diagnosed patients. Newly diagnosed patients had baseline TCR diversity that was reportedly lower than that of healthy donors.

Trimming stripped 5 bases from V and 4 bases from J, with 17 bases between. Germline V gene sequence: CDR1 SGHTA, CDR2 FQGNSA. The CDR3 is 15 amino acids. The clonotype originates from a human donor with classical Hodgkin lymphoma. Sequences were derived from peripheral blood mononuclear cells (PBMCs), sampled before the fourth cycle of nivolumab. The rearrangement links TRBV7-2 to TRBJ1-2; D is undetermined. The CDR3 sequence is CASSPEVRPIYGYTF. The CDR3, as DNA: TGTGCCAGCAGCCCGGAGGTACGACCGATCTATGGCTACACCTTC.